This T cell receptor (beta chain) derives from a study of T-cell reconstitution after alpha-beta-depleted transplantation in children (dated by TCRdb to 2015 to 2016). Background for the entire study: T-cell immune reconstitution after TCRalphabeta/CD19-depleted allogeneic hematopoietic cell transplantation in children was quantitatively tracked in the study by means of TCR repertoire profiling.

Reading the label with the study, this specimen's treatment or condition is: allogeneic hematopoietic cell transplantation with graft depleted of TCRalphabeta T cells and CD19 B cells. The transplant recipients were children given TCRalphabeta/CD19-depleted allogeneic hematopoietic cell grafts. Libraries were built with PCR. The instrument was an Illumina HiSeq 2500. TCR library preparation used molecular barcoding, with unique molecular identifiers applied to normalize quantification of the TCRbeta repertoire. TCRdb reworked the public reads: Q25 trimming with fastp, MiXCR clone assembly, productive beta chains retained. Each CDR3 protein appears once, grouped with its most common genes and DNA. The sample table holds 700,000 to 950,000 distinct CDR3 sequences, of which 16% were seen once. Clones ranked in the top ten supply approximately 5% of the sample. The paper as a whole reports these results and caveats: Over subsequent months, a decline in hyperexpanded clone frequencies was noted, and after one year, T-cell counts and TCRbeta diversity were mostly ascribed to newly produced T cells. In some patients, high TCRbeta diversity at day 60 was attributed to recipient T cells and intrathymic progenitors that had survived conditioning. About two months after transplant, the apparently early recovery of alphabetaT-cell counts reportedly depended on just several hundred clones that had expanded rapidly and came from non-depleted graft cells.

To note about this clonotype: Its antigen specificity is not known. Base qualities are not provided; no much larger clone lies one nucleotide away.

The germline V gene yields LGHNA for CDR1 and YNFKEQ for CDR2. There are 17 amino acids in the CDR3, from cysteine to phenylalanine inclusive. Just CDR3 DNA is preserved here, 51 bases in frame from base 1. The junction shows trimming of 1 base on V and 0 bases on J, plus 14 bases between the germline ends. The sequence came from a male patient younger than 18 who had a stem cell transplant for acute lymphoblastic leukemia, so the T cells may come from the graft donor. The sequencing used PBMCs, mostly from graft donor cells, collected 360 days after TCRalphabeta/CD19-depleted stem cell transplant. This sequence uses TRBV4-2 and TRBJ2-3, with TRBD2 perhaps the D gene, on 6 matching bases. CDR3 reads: CASSQGRGTPSTDTQYF. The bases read TGTGCCAGCAGCCAAGGCCGAGGGACTCCTAGCACAGATACGCAGTATTTT.